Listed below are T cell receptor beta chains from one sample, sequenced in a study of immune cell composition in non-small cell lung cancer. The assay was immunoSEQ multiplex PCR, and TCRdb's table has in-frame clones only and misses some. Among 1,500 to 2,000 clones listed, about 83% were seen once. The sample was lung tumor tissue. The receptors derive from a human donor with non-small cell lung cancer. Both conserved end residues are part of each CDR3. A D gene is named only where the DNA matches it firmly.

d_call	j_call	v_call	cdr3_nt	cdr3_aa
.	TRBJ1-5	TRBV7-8	TGTGCCAGCAGCAATCTAGCCGGGGGGGCTAGCAATCAGCCCCAGCATTTT	CASSNLAGGASNQPQHF
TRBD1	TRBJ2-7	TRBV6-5	TGTGCCAGCAGTTTCTCGACAGGGACCAACTCCTACGAGCAGTACTTC	CASSFSTGTNSYEQYF
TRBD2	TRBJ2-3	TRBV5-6	TGTGCCAGCAGCACCTCCACTAGCGGGAGACACACAGATACGCAGTATTTT	CASSTSTSGRHTDTQYF
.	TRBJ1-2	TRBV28	TGTGCCAGCAGTTTCAGGGGCCTTAGGGGCTACACCTTC	CASSFRGLRGYTF
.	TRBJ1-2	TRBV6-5	TGTGCCAGCAGTCCTCCCCACGGGGGCGGCTACACCTTC	CASSPPHGGGYTF
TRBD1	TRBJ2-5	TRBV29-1	TGCAGCGTTGAAGGCAGACAGGGTGAGGGGCTGGAGACCCAGTACTTC	CSVEGRQGEGLETQYF
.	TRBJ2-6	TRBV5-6	TGTGCCAGCAGCACAGGGTTCGCCTACGTCCTGACTTTC	CASSTGFAYVLTF
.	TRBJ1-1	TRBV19	TGTGCCAGTAGTAAGAGGAACATGAACACTGAAGCTTTCTTT	CASSKRNMNTEAFF
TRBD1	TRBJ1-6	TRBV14	TGTGCCAGCAGCCAAGGGGACAGGGTTTCACCCCTCCACTTT	CASSQGDRVSPLHF
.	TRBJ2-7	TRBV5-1	TGCGCCAGCAGTTTAACAGGGACCCCCCTTAACGAGCAGTACTTC	CASSLTGTPLNEQYF
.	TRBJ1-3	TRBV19	TGTGCCAGTAGTATACTACAGAGCTCTGGAAACACCATATATTTT	CASSILQSSGNTIYF
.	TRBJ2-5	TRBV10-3	TGTGCCATCAGTGAGGGGTTCCAAGAGACCCAGTACTTC	CAISEGFQETQYF
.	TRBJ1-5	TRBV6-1	TGTGCCAGCCGCAATAGGGACCTAAGCAATCAGCCCCAGCATTTT	CASRNRDLSNQPQHF
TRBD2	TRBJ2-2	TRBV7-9	TGTGCCAGCAGCCCGGGACTAGCGGGACGGGCCGGGGAGCTGTTTTTT	CASSPGLAGRAGELFF
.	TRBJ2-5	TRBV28	TGTGCCAGCACACTCGGGACTCAGTACCAAGAGACCCAGTACTTC	CASTLGTQYQETQYF
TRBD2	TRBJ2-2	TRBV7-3	TGTGCCAGCAGAGCGGGAGCGCTCACCGGGGAGCTGTTTTTT	CASRAGALTGELFF
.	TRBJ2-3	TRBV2	TGTGCCAGCGCTAGCTTGGATACGCAGTATTTT	CASASLDTQYF